The 20 T cell receptor beta chains listed next were all sequenced from one sample in a study of CD8 T cells in Susac syndrome. RNA amounts of about 0.5 to 1 ug underwent reverse transcription with random hexamers. Each CDR3 protein gets one entry after TCRdb re-called the immunoSEQ multiplex PCR reads with MiXCR. The profile shows more than 95,000 distinct CDR3 sequences, 85% to 95% of them singletons. What was sequenced was CD4+ T cells from PBMCs. Source of these receptors: a human donor with multiple sclerosis.

The rearrangement joins TRBV5-1 to TRBJ1-5, with TRBD1 matching 7 bases. V lost 2 bases, J lost 4 bases, and 3 bases stayed unmatched. The germline CDR1 and CDR2 sequences are SGHRS and YFSETQ. This CDR3 has 14 amino acids. DNA for the CDR3: TGCGCCAGCAGCTTAGGACAGGAGAATCAGCCCCAGCATTTT. This gives the protein CASSLGQENQPQHF.

The chain has TRBV19 and TRBJ2-7; D unclear. Trimming shortened V by 7 bases and J by 2 bases, and 15 bases separated the two germline ends. Germline V CDR1 and CDR2: LNHDA, SQIVND (reference sequence). This CDR3 has 14 residues. CDR3 DNA: TGTGCCAGTACCATGACTGCAAGTACCTACGAGCAGTACTTC. This encodes CASTMTASTYEQYF.

This chain connects TRBV7-2 to TRBJ2-2; no clear D. Germline values: CDR1 SGHTA, CDR2 FQGNSA. The CDR3 is 14 residues long. Trimming took off 3 bases at V and 0 bases at J, with 5 bases between the two ends. The CDR3 sequence: CASSFQANTGELFF. The CDR3 nucleotides read TGTGCCAGCAGCTTCCAGGCGAACACCGGGGAGCTGTTTTTT.

CDR3 sequence: CANRVFGNTIYF. The CDR3 DNA follows: TGTGCCAACAGGGTCTTTGGAAACACCATATATTTT. The chain is built from TRBV7-6 and TRBJ1-3; D is possibly TRBD1 (6 bases). The CDR3 loop spans 12 amino acids. Trimming removed 10 bases at V and 3 bases at J, with 10 bases between. Germline CDR1 is SGHVS and CDR2 is FNYEAQ. Filled out from reference TRBV7-6 and TRBJ1-3, the complete variable domain reads GAGVSQSPRYKVTKRGQDVALRCDPISGHVSLYWYRQALGQGPEFLTYFNYEAQQDKSGLPNDRFSAERPEGSISTLTIQRTEQRDSAMYRCANRVFGNTIYFGEGSWLTVV.

This rearrangement joins TRBV29-1 to TRBJ1-1; the D is unclear. V was pared by 5 bases and J by 5 bases, with 9 bases between. Germline V gene data show CDR1 as SQVTM and CDR2 as ANQGSEA. The CDR3 length is 11 residues. For the CDR3, the DNA is TGCAGCGTTTTAGAGGCGACTGAAGCTTTCTTT. Residues: CSVLEATEAFF.

The V call is TRBV15, the J call TRBJ2-1; D is undetermined. This CDR3 has 15 residues. CDR1 is LNHNV, CDR2 YYDKDF, per germline (reference sequence). Trimming left V 9 bases short and J 5 bases short, with 20 bases between. This CDR3 reads CATISDRAEDNEQFF. CDR3 DNA: TGTGCCACTATTAGTGACCGTGCAGAGGACAATGAGCAGTTCTTC.

The chain carries TRBV2 and TRBJ1-2; perhaps TRBD1 as D (6 bases). Between the trimmed V and J ends, which lost 1 base and 4 bases, there was a span of 10 bases. The CDR3 covers 14 residues. Per germline, CDR1 SNHLY and CDR2 FYNNEI. The chain's CDR3 is CASSEGTAPYGYTF. CDR3 nucleotides: TGTGCCAGCAGTGAAGGGACAGCCCCCTATGGCTACACCTTC.

The CDR3 bases are TGTGCCAGCGCCATAAGGGGGGCCACAGATACGCAGTATTTT. It encodes CASAIRGATDTQYF. The J gene is TRBJ2-3, the V gene TRBV19, with D perhaps given as TRBD1 or TRBD2 (6 bases each). CDR1 and CDR2 from the germline V gene are LNHDA and SQIVND (reference sequence). Trimming shortened V by 9 bases and J by 2 bases, and 15 bases separated the two germline ends. The length of the CDR3 is 14 residues.

V and J are TRBV6-2 or TRBV6-3 and TRBJ1-1; D perhaps matches TRBD1 (5 bases). V lost 6 bases, J lost 1 base, and 9 bases lay in between. From germline, CDR1 is MNHEY and CDR2 SVGEGT. This CDR3 spans 13 amino acids. CDR3 sequence reads: CASRDSTNTEAFF. CDR3 nucleotides: TGTGCCAGCAGAGACAGCACGAACACTGAAGCTTTCTTT.

This chain uses TRBV29-1 with TRBJ2-7, with TRBD1 identical over 7 bases. Trimming cost V 5 bases and J 6 bases; bases outside gene matches: 4. Germline V gene lookup returns CDR1 SQVTM and CDR2 ANQGSEA. This CDR3 comprises 11 residues. The CDR3 loop reads CSVTNRGEQYF. CDR3 bases: TGCAGCGTTACTAACAGGGGCGAGCAGTACTTC.

The chain employs TRBV12-3 or TRBV12-4 and TRBJ2-2, with 7 nucleotides matching TRBD1. With V trimmed by 9 bases and J by 4 bases, 5 bases remained unmatched. The CDR3 is 13 amino acids. The CDR3 DNA is TGTGCCAGTGGGACAGATCTCACCGGGGAGCTGTTTTTT. Its translation: CASGTDLTGELFF.

CDR3 sequence: CASSTTGANYGYTF. The CDR3 DNA is TGTGCCAGTAGTACAACAGGGGCTAACTATGGCTACACCTTC. The chain links TRBV19 to TRBJ1-2; the match to TRBD1 covers 7 bases. Germline V gene data show CDR1 as LNHDA and CDR2 as SQIVND (reference sequence). V dropped 4 bases and J dropped 0; count of bases not matched to a gene: 2. CDR3 length equals 14 residues.

Here the CDR3 reads CASSLTADGYTF. CDR3 bases: TGCGCCAGCAGCTTGACAGCGGATGGCTACACCTTC. The V call is TRBV5-1, the J call TRBJ1-2; D gene unclear. The CDR3 extends over 12 amino acids. Germline CDR1 SGHRS, CDR2 YFSETQ. V lost 1 base and J 6 bases, leaving 7 bases between the germline ends. The whole variable domain, filled in from reference TRBV5-1 and TRBJ1-2, reads KAGVTQTPRYLIKTRGQQVTLSCSPISGHRSVSWYQQTPGQGLQFLFEYFSETQRNKGNFPGRFSGRQFSNSRSEMNVSTLELGDSALYLCASSLTADGYTFGSGTRLTVV.

The chain is built from TRBV10-3 and TRBJ2-3; D might be TRBD2 (6 bases). Germline V gene lookup returns CDR1 ENHRY and CDR2 SYGVKD. V was cut by 5 bases and J by 2 bases, with 11 bases left in between. This CDR3 region has 14 residues. As DNA, the CDR3 is TGTGCCATCAGTACCGGGACTTCCACAGATACGCAGTATTTT. Protein sequence: CAISTGTSTDTQYF.

The chain links TRBV19 to TRBJ1-4, with D possibly TRBD1 on 6 matching bases. Per the germline V gene, CDR1 is LNHDA and CDR2 is SQIVND (reference sequence). The V gene lost 7 bases and the J gene lost 6 bases, with 18 bases spanning the gap. This CDR3 contains 15 residues. The CDR3 nucleotides read TGTGCCAGTACCAAAGCCGGGACACGCGATGAAAAACTGTTTTTT. Translating gives CASTKAGTRDEKLFF.

This clonotype was detected only once. The chain recombines TRBV20-1 with TRBJ1-5; D not resolved. Germline V CDR1 and CDR2: DFQATT, SNEGSKA (reference sequence). The CDR3 totals 13 residues. Trimming pared 6 bases from V and 4 bases from J, leaving 13 bases between. CDR3: CSAGGSANQPQHF. The CDR3 DNA sequence: TGCAGTGCCGGAGGGTCGGCAAATCAGCCCCAGCATTTT.

The rearrangement joins TRBV15 to TRBJ2-3; perhaps TRBD2 as D (5 bases). Germline CDR1 LNHNV, CDR2 YYDKDF (reference sequence). This CDR3 has 15 residues. Trimming took off 2 bases at V and 2 bases at J, with 11 bases between the two ends. CDR3 sequence reads: CATSRLDGDTDTQYF. DNA for the CDR3: TGTGCCACCAGCAGACTAGACGGGGACACAGATACGCAGTATTTT. Combining the CDR3 with reference TRBV15 and TRBJ2-3 gives the whole variable domain DAMVIQNPRYQVTQFGKPVTLSCSQTLNHNVMYWYQQKSSQAPKLLFHYYDKDFNNEADTPDNFQSRRPNTSFCFLDIRSPGLGDTAMYLCATSRLDGDTDTQYFGPGTRLTVL.

The chain uses TRBV7-9 and TRBJ2-3; TRBD2 agrees at 10 bases. The V segment lost 4 bases and the J segment 1 base; nucleotides outside the gene matches: 2. CDR1 is SEHNR and CDR2 is FQNEAQ in the germline V gene (reference sequence). This CDR3 comprises 15 residues. Written as DNA, the CDR3 is TGTGCCAGCAGCTCCCTAGCGGGGGGCACAGATACGCAGTATTTT. Translating it yields CASSSLAGGTDTQYF.

This chain links TRBV6-2 or TRBV6-3 with TRBJ1-2, with D hard to call. Per the germline V gene, CDR1 is MNHEY and CDR2 is SVGEGT. V was clipped by 5 bases and J by 8 bases, with 12 bases between them. CDR3 length: 12 residues. In nucleotides, the CDR3 is TGTGCCAGCAGTCGAATACAAGGAGGCTACACCTTC. This gives the protein CASSRIQGGYTF.

In this sample, this clonotype turned up once. This sequence joins TRBV25-1 and TRBJ1-2; D not resolved. Germline-derived CDR1 and CDR2 are MGHDK and SYGVNS. Deletions cut 4 bases from V and 6 bases from J, with 18 bases between. The CDR3 length is 15 residues. CDR3 sequence: CASSGPKILAHGYTF. As DNA, the CDR3 is TGTGCCAGCAGTGGGCCAAAAATCCTAGCGCATGGCTACACCTTC.